Listed here is a single T cell receptor beta chain. Some clones are missing from TCRdb's copy, which holds only in-frame ones; the method was immunoSEQ multiplex PCR. The data contain fewer than 300,000 clones, around 89% of them singletons. This specimen belongs to a study of blood T cell repertoires in COVID-19. The CDR3 has 14 amino acids. V shed 2 bases and J shed 4 bases, with 11 bases lying between them. CDR1 and CDR2 (germline): ENHRY, SYGVKD. The gene calls are TRBV10-3 and TRBJ1-2; tentatively, D is TRBD1 (6 bases). The TCR sequence derives from a woman between 45 and 60 years old with COVID-19, enrolled during active disease. Specimen: peripheral blood. The CDR3 here is CAISEAQGPYGYTF. Written as DNA, the CDR3 is TGTGCCATCAGTGAGGCACAGGGTCCCTATGGCTACACCTTC.